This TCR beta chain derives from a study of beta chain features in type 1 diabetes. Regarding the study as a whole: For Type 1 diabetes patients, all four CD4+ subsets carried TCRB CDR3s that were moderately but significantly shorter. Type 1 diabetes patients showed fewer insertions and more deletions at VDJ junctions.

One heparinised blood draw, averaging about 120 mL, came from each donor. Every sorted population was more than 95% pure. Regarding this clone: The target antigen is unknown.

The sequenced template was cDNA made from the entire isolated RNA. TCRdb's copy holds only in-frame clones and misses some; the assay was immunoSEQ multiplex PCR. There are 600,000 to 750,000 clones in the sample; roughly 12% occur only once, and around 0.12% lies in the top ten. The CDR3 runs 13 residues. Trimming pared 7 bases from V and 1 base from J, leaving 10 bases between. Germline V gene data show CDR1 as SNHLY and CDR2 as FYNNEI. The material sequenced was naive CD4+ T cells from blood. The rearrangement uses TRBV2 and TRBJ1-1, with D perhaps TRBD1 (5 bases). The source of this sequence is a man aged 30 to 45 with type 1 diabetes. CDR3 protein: CASTRERNTEAFF. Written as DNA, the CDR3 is TGTGCCAGCACCAGGGAGAGGAACACTGAAGCTTTCTTT.